This entry lists 20 T cell receptor beta chains sequenced from one sample in a study of T cells after yellow fever vaccination. MiXCR, applied by TCRdb to the 5' RACE reads, yields one record per CDR3 protein. Among approximately 450,000 distinct CDR3 sequences listed, around a sixth were seen once. The sequencing here drew on PBMCs, taken before the yellow fever booster vaccination. The receptors come from a man between 18 and 35 years old who received the YFV17D yellow fever vaccine.

The table lists this clonotype with a few counts. The J gene is TRBJ2-4, the V gene TRBV14, with 7 bases that match TRBD2. The CDR3 sequence is 16 residues long. Germline V gene data show CDR1 as SGHDN and CDR2 as FVKESK. The V and J ends lost 0 bases and 2 bases, in that order; junction bases with no gene match: 4. The CDR3 protein is CASSQDPGGTKNIQYF. The DNA of the CDR3 is TGTGCCAGCAGCCAAGATCCGGGGGGTACCAAAAACATTCAGTACTTC.

Ten or more counts support this clonotype. This chain links TRBV7-9 with TRBJ2-3; no clear D. CDR1 SEHNR and CDR2 FQNEAQ come from the germline V gene (reference sequence). The CDR3 sequence is 16 residues long. Deletions cut 5 bases from V and 2 bases from J, with 17 bases between. CDR3 in DNA: TGTGCCAGCAGCCCTCCCTTCGGTCGGAACACAGATACGCAGTATTTT. Translated, it gives CASSPPFGRNTDTQYF.

This clonotype appeared a few times. CDR3 in DNA: TGTGCCACCAGTGATTTTACCGATGGCGGTGAGCAGTTCTTC. Its protein is CATSDFTDGGEQFF. The chain joins TRBV24-1 to TRBJ2-1; no definite D call. Germline V gives CDR1 KGHDR, CDR2 SFDVKD. This CDR3 region has 14 residues. Trimming pared 1 base from V and 9 bases from J, leaving 12 bases between.

This sequence joins TRBV7-8 and TRBJ2-1, with D hard to call. CDR1 SGHVS and CDR2 FQNEAQ come from the germline V gene. The length of the CDR3 is 12 residues. V lost 8 bases to trimming and J lost 4 bases, with 9 bases between them. The CDR3 loop is CASLGRYNEQFF. The CDR3 nucleotides are TGTGCCAGCCTCGGGCGGTACAATGAGCAGTTCTTC.

The chain recombines TRBV4-1 with TRBJ1-2; D is unresolved. CDR1 is MGHRA, CDR2 YSYEKL, per germline. The CDR3 consists of 14 residues. Deletions cut 3 bases from V and 3 bases from J, with 11 bases between. The CDR3 DNA reads TGCGCCAGCAGCCACGCCCGGACCCACTATGGCTACACCTTC. Translated, it gives CASSHARTHYGYTF.

This clonotype showed up just a few times. V is TRBV20-1 and J is TRBJ1-5, with D possibly matching TRBD1 (5 bases). Germline V gives CDR1 DFQATT, CDR2 SNEGSKA (reference sequence). V lost 3 bases and J lost 4, with 10 bases in between. The CDR3 contains 13 residues. The CDR3 sequence is CSASGGVNQPQHF. The DNA for the CDR3 is TGCAGTGCTAGTGGGGGAGTGAATCAGCCCCAGCATTTT.

This clonotype was found a few times. The chain uses TRBV30 and TRBJ1-2; the match to TRBD1 covers 7 bases. V lost 1 base to trimming and J lost 2 bases; unmatched junction nucleotides: 1. Per the germline V gene, CDR1 is GTSNPN and CDR2 is SVGIG (reference sequence). This CDR3 has 13 amino acids. CDR3 amino acids: CAWSDRGNYGYTF. The CDR3 DNA reads TGTGCCTGGAGTGACAGGGGAAACTATGGCTACACCTTC.

This clonotype was counted only a few times. This chain uses TRBV29-1 with TRBJ1-2, with D possibly TRBD1 on 6 matching bases. This CDR3 contains 14 residues. Trimming removed 4 bases from V and 8 bases from J, with 20 bases in between. CDR1 and CDR2 (germline): SQVTM, ANQGSEA. The CDR3 nucleotides are TGCAGCGTTGGGGGGCAACCCAGGGCCCAAGGCTACACCTTC. Protein: CSVGGQPRAQGYTF. Full variable domain (rest looked up from reference TRBV29-1 and TRBJ1-2): SAVISQKPSRDICQRGTSLTIQCQVDSQVTMMFWYRQQPGQSLTLIATANQGSEATYESGFVIDKFPISRPNLTFSTLTVSNMSPEDSSIYLCSVGGQPRAQGYTFGSGTRLTVV.

The chain joins TRBV7-9 to TRBJ2-1; TRBD2 matches at 12 bases. The V gene's germline CDR1 is SEHNR and CDR2 FQNEAQ (reference sequence). This CDR3 has 16 residues. The junction had 5 bases not matched to a gene; V was cut back by 4 bases and J by 4 bases. CDR3 in amino acids: CASSSRGLAGYNEQFF. DNA for the CDR3: TGTGCCAGCAGCTCACGCGGACTAGCGGGGTACAATGAGCAGTTCTTC.

The chain recombines TRBV7-9 with TRBJ1-1; D call uncertain. Trimming cost V 5 bases and J 4 bases, with 11 bases left between them. The CDR3 sequence is 13 residues long. In germline, CDR1 is SEHNR, CDR2 FQNEAQ (reference sequence). CDR3 residues: CASSTSIVTEAFF. CDR3 in DNA: TGTGCCAGCAGCACCAGTATTGTCACTGAAGCTTTCTTT.

V is TRBV3-1 and J is TRBJ1-5, with D perhaps TRBD1 (5 bases). The CDR3 contains 15 residues. V gave up 6 bases and J gave up 8 bases, with 20 bases separating them. The germline V gene encodes CDR1 LGHDT and CDR2 YNNKEL (reference sequence). CDR3 residues: CASSSVRDEGEPQHF. The CDR3 region has the DNA TGTGCCAGCAGTTCAGTCCGGGACGAAGGGGAGCCCCAGCATTTT.

This clonotype was seen a few times. The J gene is TRBJ1-2, the V gene TRBV27, with TRBD1 identical over 7 bases. Germline V lookup: CDR1 MNHEY, CDR2 SMNVEV (reference sequence). The V and J ends lost 1 base and 5 bases, in that order; junction bases with no gene match: 4. The CDR3 extends over 14 amino acids. The CDR3: CASSLFATGYGYTF. The CDR3 DNA reads as TGTGCCAGCAGTTTATTCGCGACAGGGTATGGCTACACCTTC.

This clonotype came up a few times. The rearrangement uses TRBV21-1 and TRBJ2-7; TRBD2, the table's D call, lacks a check against the DNA. TRBV21-1 represents a pseudogene. This CDR3 comprises 16 residues. CDR3 DNA sequence: TGTGCCAGCAGCAAAGTAGACGGGGCCTTCGCCTACGAGCAGTACTTC. The encoded protein is CASSKVDGAFAYEQYF.

This clonotype has a handful of counts. As DNA, the CDR3 is TGTGCCAGCAGCTCGGCCGGAGGGGACTATGGCTACACCTTC. It encodes CASSSAGGDYGYTF. This chain links TRBV5-4 with TRBJ1-2, with a possible D match to TRBD1 (5 bases). Germline-derived CDR1 and CDR2 are SGHNT and YYREEE (reference sequence). The CDR3 loop spans 14 amino acids. The V end lost 3 bases, the J end lost 3 bases, and 12 bases lay between the germline ends.

The gene calls are TRBV4-1 and TRBJ2-7; TRBD1 agrees at 7 bases. The CDR3 sequence is 15 residues long. Per germline, CDR1 MGHRA and CDR2 YSYEKL. Trimming took 2 bases from V and 2 from J; bases not matched to a gene: 6. The CDR3 region has the DNA TGCGCCAGCAGCCAACCGGGACAGCGTACCTACGAGCAGTACTTC. Protein: CASSQPGQRTYEQYF.

The chain employs TRBV10-3 and TRBJ2-7, with a weak D call TRBD1 (6 bases). The CDR3 consists of 12 residues. Trimming cost V 3 bases and J 5 bases, with 8 bases left between them. Germline loops: CDR1 ENHRY, CDR2 SYGVKD. In DNA form, the CDR3 reads TGTGCCATCAGTGAACAGGGAGACGAGCAGTACGTC. This gives the protein CAISEQGDEQYV.

This clonotype was counted between two and nine times. The CDR3 is CASSPTSAGSYEQYF. In DNA form, the CDR3 reads TGTGCCAGCAGCCCGACCTCGGCGGGGTCCTACGAGCAGTACTTC. This sequence joins TRBV7-2 and TRBJ2-7; D is perhaps TRBD2 (6 bases). Germline CDR1 reads SGHTA; CDR2 reads FQGNSA. V shed 5 bases and J shed 1 base, with 15 bases lying between them. CDR3 length: 15 residues. Using reference TRBV7-2 and TRBJ2-7 for the parts outside the CDR3, the full variable domain is GAGVSQSPSNKVTEKGKDVELRCDPISGHTALYWYRQSLGQGLEFLIYFQGNSAPDKSGLPSDRFSAERTGGSVSTLTIQRTQQEDSAVYLCASSPTSAGSYEQYFGPGTRLTVT.

The V and J genes are TRBV4-3 and TRBJ1-5, with D perhaps TRBD1 (6 bases). CDR3 length: 19 amino acids. Trimming cost V 4 bases and J 2 bases, with 24 bases left between them. The germline gives CDR1 LGHNA, CDR2 YSLEER. DNA of the CDR3: TGCGCCAGCAGCCGGGACATTGCGACGGGGACCAGGGGCAATCAGCCCCAGCATTTT. This gives the protein CASSRDIATGTRGNQPQHF.

This clonotype was seen a few times. The rearrangement joins TRBV4-3 to TRBJ2-7; 8 positions agree with TRBD2. The CDR3 extends over 19 amino acids. Germline V lookup: CDR1 LGHNA, CDR2 YSLEER. Trimming took 0 bases from V and 3 from J; bases not matched to a gene: 16. CDR3 sequence (DNA): TGCGCCAGCAGCCAAGATTGGGGACGGGGGGGCCATATTCTCTACGAGCAGTACTTC. Its protein product is CASSQDWGRGGHILYEQYF.

This clonotype was observed a few times. V and J are TRBV6-2 or TRBV6-3 and TRBJ2-2; perhaps TRBD2 as D (5 bases). Germline V gives CDR1 MNHEY, CDR2 SVGEGT. V was clipped by 6 bases and J by 6 bases, with 14 bases between them. The CDR3 has 14 amino acids. DNA for the CDR3: TGTGCCAGCAGAACTAGAGGCCCCTCCGGGGAGCTGTTTTTT. It is translated as CASRTRGPSGELFF.